Listed here is a single T cell receptor (beta chain). The sample is drawn from a study of shared clonotypes between healthy human individuals. Germline V CDR1 and CDR2: MDHEN, SYDVKM. There are 14 residues in the CDR3. V shed 7 bases, J shed 3 bases, and the junction held 7 bases outside the gene matches. Profiled with immunoSEQ multiplex PCR; TCRdb holds only in-frame clones, not every one. The profile shows 2 million to 2.5 million clones, around 95% of them singletons. The sequence derives from a man aged 18 to 29 in good health. The chain recombines TRBV28 with TRBJ2-7; 9 bases agree with TRBD1. Specimen: naive CD4+ T cells sorted from blood. The subset here: CD45RA+ positively selected. The CDR3 DNA sequence: TGTGCCAGCAAACACCGGGACAGGGTCTACGAGCAGTACTTC. Encoded protein: CASKHRDRVYEQYF.